The 20 T cell receptor beta chains listed next were all sequenced from one sample in a study of post-analysis software for immune sequencing data. These receptors' targets are unknown. The study's findings and limits: TRBV5-6, TRBV5-1 and TRBV20-1 belonged to a set of roughly 5 TRBV segments that were more frequent in patients than controls.

Unique molecular identifiers had been added to the TCR beta cDNA libraries. One entry per CDR3 protein results from TCRdb running MiXCR on the PCR reads. Among hundreds of thousands of distinct CDR3 sequences listed, approximately 46% were seen once. Source material: blood. These receptors were taken from a girl aged 5-17 years with multiple sclerosis.

The chain carries TRBV9 and TRBJ2-5; D is unresolved. Trimming removed 2 bases at V and 5 bases at J, with 10 bases between. This CDR3 region has 13 residues. The germline CDR1 and CDR2 sequences are SGDLS and YYNGEE. CDR3 nucleotide sequence: TGTGCCAGCAGCGTGACCAGTTGGGAGACCCAGTACTTC. This translates into CASSVTSWETQYF.

This chain links TRBV7-3 with TRBJ1-1, with D maybe TRBD1 (6 bases). CDR3 size: 14 residues. Germline V lookup: CDR1 SGHTA, CDR2 FQGTGA. The germline V and J ends were trimmed by 1 base and 4 bases, with 10 bases remaining between them. The CDR3 spells CASSLKGGGTEAFF. For the CDR3, the DNA is TGTGCCAGCAGCTTAAAGGGAGGGGGCACTGAAGCTTTCTTT.

This chain links TRBV2 with TRBJ1-2; D not certain. Trimming left V 5 bases short and J 8 bases short, with 15 bases between. The CDR3 has 13 residues. Germline values: CDR1 SNHLY, CDR2 FYNNEI. The CDR3 sequence: CASSFQGSGGYTF. In DNA, the CDR3 is TGTGCCAGCAGTTTTCAAGGTTCGGGGGGCTACACCTTC.

There are a few counts of this clonotype. V is TRBV12-3 or TRBV12-4 and J is TRBJ2-7; D not resolved. This CDR3 spans 14 amino acids. The V gene lost 3 bases and the J gene lost 7 bases, with 16 bases spanning the gap. The CDR3 sequence: CASSLVVAGGEQYF. CDR3 bases: TGTGCCAGCAGTTTGGTTGTCGCAGGCGGAGAGCAGTACTTC.

The chain carries TRBV3-1 and TRBJ2-1, with 11 positions matching TRBD2. The ends lost 2 bases at V and 5 bases at J; junction bases unmatched: 8. This CDR3 has 17 amino acids. The germline gives CDR1 LGHDT, CDR2 YNNKEL (reference sequence). CDR3 amino acids: CASSQTTGTSGHNEQFF. The CDR3 DNA sequence: TGTGCCAGCAGCCAAACTACCGGGACTAGCGGCCACAATGAGCAGTTCTTC.

This clonotype was seen at least ten times. The rearrangement uses TRBV4-1 and TRBJ1-1, with a tentative D call TRBD1 (6 bases). The ends were cut back, 1 base at V and 0 bases at J, with 12 bases in the middle. The germline V gene encodes CDR1 MGHRA and CDR2 YSYEKL. This CDR3 is 16 amino acids long. DNA of the CDR3: TGCGCCAGCAGCCAAGCGCGCAGGGGCATGAACACTGAAGCTTTCTTT. As protein: CASSQARRGMNTEAFF.

The V call is TRBV20-1, the J call TRBJ1-5; possible D gene TRBD1, 5 bases. CDR1 and CDR2 from the germline V gene are DFQATT and SNEGSKA (reference sequence). The CDR3 length is 15 residues. The V end lost 1 base, the J end lost 5 bases, and 15 bases lay between the germline ends. CDR3 DNA sequence: TGCAGTGCTAGAGGGGGGACGGACGTTGATCAGCCCCAGCATTTT. This encodes CSARGGTDVDQPQHF.

The genes are TRBV7-9 and TRBJ1-2; D is unclear. The V and J ends lost 1 base and 5 bases respectively, with 11 bases between them. Germline V gives CDR1 SEHNR, CDR2 FQNEAQ (reference sequence). The CDR3 has 14 residues. CDR3: CASSLGEASYGYTF. The CDR3 DNA sequence: TGTGCCAGCAGCTTAGGGGAGGCAAGTTATGGCTACACCTTC.

Turning to this clonotype: A much larger clone sits a single nucleotide away, making a read error possible. The chain carries TRBV5-1 and TRBJ2-1, with a tentative D call TRBD2 (5 bases). The germline V gene has CDR1 SGHRS and CDR2 YFSETQ. V dropped 4 bases and J dropped 0 bases, with 14 bases sitting between them. This CDR3 contains 16 residues. CDR3 sequence (DNA): TGCGCCAGCAGCCGCGGGTGGAGATCCTCCTACAATGAGCAGTTCTTC. Translating gives CASSRGWRSSYNEQFF.

The chain combines TRBV7-2 with TRBJ1-1, with 7 bases that match TRBD1. Trimming removed 5 bases from V and 7 bases from J; junction bases left unmatched: 10. The germline gives CDR1 SGHTA, CDR2 FQGNSA. The CDR3 is 14 amino acids. CDR3 DNA sequence: TGTGCCAGCAGCCTCAGGGGGACATATAATGAAGCTTTCTTT. Translated, it gives CASSLRGTYNEAFF.

In this sample, this clonotype turned up a few times. The J gene is TRBJ2-7, the V gene TRBV7-6; D is unresolved. V lost 1 base and J 0 bases, leaving 10 bases between the germline ends. The CDR3 contains 15 residues. From germline, CDR1 is SGHVS and CDR2 FNYEAQ. Here the CDR3 DNA reads TGTGCCAGCAGCTTAGGTCATTCGAGCTCCTACGAGCAGTACTTC. Translating gives CASSLGHSSSYEQYF.

This rearrangement joins TRBV9 to TRBJ1-2; 9 bases align to TRBD1. There are 17 residues in the CDR3. After removal of 0 bases from V and 0 bases from J, the junction contained 6 bases not matched to a gene. Germline CDR1 is SGDLS and CDR2 is YYNGEE. DNA of the CDR3: TGTGCCAGCAGCGTAGCCGGGACAGGGCCCCCTAACTATGGCTACACCTTC. Encoded protein: CASSVAGTGPPNYGYTF. The variable domain in full, completed from reference TRBV9 and TRBJ1-2, reads DSGVTQTPKHLITATGQRVTLRCSPRSGDLSVYWYQQSLDQGLQFLIQYYNGEERAKGNILERFSAQQFPDLHSELNLSSLELGDSALYFCASSVAGTGPPNYGYTFGSGTRLTVV.

V usage is TRBV14 and J usage is TRBJ2-3; D possibly corresponds to TRBD2 (6 bases). Germline CDR1 is SGHDN and CDR2 is FVKESK. The length of the CDR3 is 16 residues. Trimming took 0 bases from V and 2 from J, leaving 12 bases between them. The CDR3, as DNA: TGTGCCAGCAGCCAAGAAGGGACTTGGAACACAGATACGCAGTATTTT. Encoded protein: CASSQEGTWNTDTQYF.

The chain is built from TRBV7-9 and TRBJ2-1, with D tentatively TRBD1 (6 bases). In germline, CDR1 is SEHNR, CDR2 FQNEAQ (reference sequence). The CDR3 runs 14 residues. Deletions cut 5 bases from V and 2 bases from J, with 10 bases between. CDR3 DNA sequence: TGTGCCAGCAGCCCACAGGGAGCCTACAATGAGCAGTTCTTC. This codes for CASSPQGAYNEQFF.

The chain couples TRBV20-1 to TRBJ2-1; 13 nucleotides match TRBD2. This CDR3 contains 17 residues. V was pared by 2 bases and J by 6 bases, with 10 bases of the junction left unmatched. CDR1 is DFQATT, CDR2 SNEGSKA, per germline (reference sequence). For the CDR3, the DNA is TGCAGTGCTAGAAGGGTTACTAGCGGGAGGGCCGGCAATGAGCAGTTCTTC. Amino acids: CSARRVTSGRAGNEQFF.

The chain links TRBV2 to TRBJ2-5; 9 bases are a match to TRBD1. V shed 7 bases and J 3 bases; nucleotides not matched to a gene: 9. This CDR3 is built from 15 residues. Germline CDR1 SNHLY, CDR2 FYNNEI. Written as DNA, the CDR3 is TGTGCCAGCAATCTTCCGACAGGGGGTGAAGAGACCCAGTACTTC. Translated, it gives CASNLPTGGEETQYF.

The rearrangement uses TRBV7-2 and TRBJ2-1, with TRBD2 identical over 7 bases. The CDR3 consists of 13 residues. V lost 8 bases, J lost 6 bases, and 7 bases stayed unmatched. Germline V gives CDR1 SGHTA, CDR2 FQGNSA. The CDR3 loop is CASLSLAVNEQFF. The CDR3, as DNA: TGTGCCAGCCTAAGCCTAGCGGTCAATGAGCAGTTCTTC. Full variable domain (remainder filled in from reference TRBV7-2 and TRBJ2-1): GAGVSQSPSNKVTEKGKDVELRCDPISGHTALYWYRQSLGQGLEFLIYFQGNSAPDKSGLPSDRFSAERTGGSVSTLTIQRTQQEDSAVYLCASLSLAVNEQFFGPGTRLTVL.

The chain carries TRBV5-1 and TRBJ2-1; D call uncertain. The CDR3 contains 14 residues. V dropped 0 bases and J dropped 6 bases, with 10 bases sitting between them. Germline CDR1 and CDR2: SGHRS and YFSETQ. Written as DNA, the CDR3 is TGCGCCAGCAGCTTGGTTTCCCTAGTCAATGAGCAGTTCTTC. Its protein is CASSLVSLVNEQFF. Full variable domain (missing parts from reference TRBV5-1 and TRBJ2-1): KAGVTQTPRYLIKTRGQQVTLSCSPISGHRSVSWYQQTPGQGLQFLFEYFSETQRNKGNFPGRFSGRQFSNSRSEMNVSTLELGDSALYLCASSLVSLVNEQFFGPGTRLTVL.

V is TRBV20-1 and J is TRBJ2-1; TRBD2 aligns across 14 bases. This CDR3 has 14 amino acids. Germline V CDR1 and CDR2: DFQATT, SNEGSKA (reference sequence). V lost 7 bases to trimming and J lost 10 bases; unmatched junction nucleotides: 9. This chain's CDR3 is CSGGTSGSVGEQFF. Written as DNA, the CDR3 is TGCAGTGGAGGGACTAGCGGGAGTGTAGGCGAGCAGTTCTTC.

The chain recombines TRBV7-3 with TRBJ2-1; 11 bases match TRBD2. The V gene end was trimmed by 1 base and the J gene end by 15 bases; junction bases not matched to a gene: 17. Germline values: CDR1 SGHTA, CDR2 FQGTGA. CDR3 length equals 17 residues. The CDR3 nucleotides are TGTGCCAGCAGCTTAATGCCCCCGCGAACTAGCGGGAGTCTCCTGTTCTTC. This gives the protein CASSLMPPRTSGSLLFF.